This T cell receptor beta chain appears in the sequencing data of a study of shared clonotypes between healthy human individuals. Whole-study results and caveats: The study found about 4.6% of naive CD4 clonotypes shared across a few donors. Larger richness was generally estimated for naive than memory subsets. Non-shared clonotypes had lower generation probabilities than those shared by all four donors.

All donors were Caucasian adults living in Nashville, Tennessee. Comment on this clone: Its matching antigen is unknown.

TCRdb keeps only in-frame clones here, not all; method: immunoSEQ multiplex PCR. Of around 1,100,000 clones in the sample, roughly 80% are singletons; the top ten hold almost 0.9%. CDR3 length equals 17 residues. The germline V gene encodes CDR1 SGHRS and CDR2 YFSETQ. V dropped 6 bases and J dropped 5; count of bases not matched to a gene: 15. The sequenced sample consisted of memory CD4+ T cells from PBMCs. Subset reported: CD45RA-negative fraction. The J gene is TRBJ2-1, the V gene TRBV5-1; 9 bases match TRBD1. The TCR sequence derives from a man between 18 and 35 years old in good health. Some clones in this sample may be carry-over from other donors' samples. In nucleotides, the CDR3 is TGCGCCAGCAACTCGGAGGTGTCCGGACAGGGGAACAATGAGCAGTTCTTC. Translation: CASNSEVSGQGNNEQFF. Based on the CDR3 plus reference TRBV5-1 and TRBJ2-1, the full variable domain is KAGVTQTPRYLIKTRGQQVTLSCSPISGHRSVSWYQQTPGQGLQFLFEYFSETQRNKGNFPGRFSGRQFSNSRSEMNVSTLELGDSALYLCASNSEVSGQGNNEQFFGPGTRLTVL.